Below, 10 T cell receptor beta chains from the same sample are listed, as sequenced in a study of T-cell memory formation after mild COVID-19. TCRdb reprocessed the 5' RACE reads via MiXCR and lists one record per CDR3 protein. Among 40,000 to 55,000 distinct CDR3 sequences listed, around 12% were seen once. The sequenced sample consisted of PBMCs or a T cell subset sorted from them (not recorded which). Receptors were obtained from a young man who had mild COVID-19 (a few samples of this study predate the infection). Cell type and time point are not known.

The chain joins TRBV20-1 to TRBJ1-2; D perhaps matches TRBD1 (6 bases). The CDR3 consists of 14 residues. V was clipped by 1 base and J by 7 bases, with 16 bases between them. From germline, CDR1 is DFQATT and CDR2 SNEGSKA (reference sequence). The CDR3 region is CSARALVPGAGYTF. The CDR3 DNA is TGCAGTGCTAGAGCCCTGGTGCCGGGGGCTGGCTACACCTTC.

CDR3 DNA: TGTGCCAGCAGCTCGGGACAGGGGGCAATGGAGACCCAGTACTTC. As protein: CASSSGQGAMETQYF. The chain employs TRBV5-8 and TRBJ2-5, with TRBD1 matching over 12 bases. Germline CDR1 reads SGHTS; CDR2 reads YDEGEE. CDR3 size: 15 residues. V trimming: 3 bases; J trimming: 5 bases; junction bases outside the gene matches: 5.

There are many counts of this clonotype. The rearrangement links TRBV20-1 to TRBJ1-6; D remains unclear. CDR3 size: 15 residues. CDR1 and CDR2 from the germline V gene are DFQATT and SNEGSKA (reference sequence). The V gene lost 3 bases and the J gene lost 4 bases, with 13 bases spanning the gap. The CDR3: CSASPDGRYNSPLHF. In DNA, the CDR3 is TGCAGTGCTAGCCCGGACGGCCGATATAATTCACCCCTCCACTTT.

This clonotype was observed a handful of times. The V gene is TRBV29-1, the J gene TRBJ1-2; D remains ambiguous. Per the germline V gene, CDR1 is SQVTM and CDR2 is ANQGSEA. This CDR3 is 11 amino acids long. V dropped 3 bases and J dropped 0 bases, with 2 bases sitting between them. The CDR3 coding sequence is TGCAGCGTTGATGCTAACTATGGCTACACCTTC. Translating gives CSVDANYGYTF.

This clonotype was observed many times. The V and J genes are TRBV5-1 and TRBJ2-5; TRBD1 is a possible D gene (6 bases). Germline CDR1 SGHRS, CDR2 YFSETQ. V was clipped by 5 bases and J by 2 bases, with 10 bases between them. This CDR3 contains 13 residues. In DNA, the CDR3 is TGCGCCAGCAGGCAGGGGACACAAGAGACCCAGTACTTC. Its translation is CASRQGTQETQYF.

The chain couples TRBV29-1 to TRBJ1-2, with TRBD1 as a possible D gene (6 bases). The CDR3 is 15 amino acids. V shed 1 base and J shed 7 bases, with 19 bases lying between them. In germline, CDR1 is SQVTM, CDR2 ANQGSEA. In DNA form, the CDR3 reads TGCAGCGTTGAAGTCCACGAAGGGGGAGGAGGTGGCTACACCTTC. It specifies CSVEVHEGGGGGYTF. The full variable domain, rest sourced from reference TRBV29-1 and TRBJ1-2, is SAVISQKPSRDICQRGTSLTIQCQVDSQVTMMFWYRQQPGQSLTLIATANQGSEATYESGFVIDKFPISRPNLTFSTLTVSNMSPEDSSIYLCSVEVHEGGGGGYTFGSGTRLTVV.

The chain uses TRBV7-3 and TRBJ1-2, with D unclear. The CDR3 totals 21 residues. Germline V gene lookup returns CDR1 SGHTA and CDR2 FQGTGA. Between the trimmed V and J ends, which lost 2 bases and 6 bases, there was a span of 34 bases. The DNA of the CDR3 is TGTGCCAGCAGCTTACCCGCCGGGCCTCGCGGTATTTGGGTGCCCCTGAATGGCTACACCTTC. This encodes CASSLPAGPRGIWVPLNGYTF.

This clonotype has just a few counts. The chain recombines TRBV5-6 with TRBJ1-1, with a tentative D call TRBD1 (6 bases). The V end was cut by 4 bases, the J end by 1 base, with 23 bases between. This CDR3 has 18 amino acids. The germline gives CDR1 SGHDT, CDR2 YYEEEE. The CDR3: CASSLLGGGWGENTEAFF. CDR3 bases: TGTGCCAGCAGCCTGCTTGGGGGGGGCTGGGGTGAGAACACTGAAGCTTTCTTT. The complete variable domain, with remaining parts taken from reference TRBV5-6 and TRBJ1-1, reads DAGVTQSPTHLIKTRGQQVTLRCSPKSGHDTVSWYQQALGQGPQFIFQYYEEEERQRGNFPDRFSGHQFPNYSSELNVNALLLGDSALYLCASSLLGGGWGENTEAFFGQGTRLTVV.

This chain joins TRBV21-1 and TRBJ1-1. TRBV21-1 is a recognized pseudogene. This CDR3 has 13 residues. CDR3 DNA sequence: TGTGCCAGCAGCATTCTTAGGTGGACTGAAGCTTTCTTT. The encoded protein is CASSILRWTEAFF.

This clonotype showed up just a few times. The chain carries TRBV7-3 and TRBJ2-2; D possibly corresponds to TRBD2 (5 bases). CDR1 and CDR2 from the germline V gene are SGHTA and FQGTGA. The CDR3 is made up of 16 amino acids. V lost 5 bases and J lost 2, with 15 bases in between. CDR3 sequence reads: CASSPTTNINTGELFF. The DNA of the CDR3 is TGTGCCAGCAGCCCTACGACTAACATAAACACCGGGGAGCTGTTTTTT.